This T cell receptor (beta chain) was profiled in a study of T cells after yellow fever vaccination (dated by TCRdb to the late 2010s). Looking at the study overall: The SMART-Seq v4 Ultra Low Input RNA kit was used to prepare libraries from fractions with low cell numbers. To follow T-cell clones before and after both primary and booster YFV17D yellow fever vaccination, bulk TCR alpha and beta repertoires underwent longitudinal sequencing. Two healthy male donors, one aged 18 to 30 and one aged 30 to 39 years, were included in the cohort. Blood samples were taken at several timepoints before and after primary and secondary immunization, and bulk PBMC replicates and cell subsets were isolated.

TCR cDNA was synthesized by 5'RACE template switching, through which a universal primer site and unique molecular identifiers were introduced. cDNA synthesis was primed from both the TCR alpha and TCR beta constant segments. Two PCR steps were used to amplify libraries, with sample barcodes and sequencing adapters being added in the second step. Libraries were sequenced on Illumina HiSeq 2500 (2x100 bp) or NovaSeq (2x150 bp). The paper's data handling went like this. Demultiplexing of reads and collapsing into UMI consensus sequences were performed with MIGEC, and V(D)J alignment was carried out with MiXCR. Clonotypes responding to the vaccine were identified with edgeR on replicate PBMC samples, with the criteria of FDR below 0.01 and a log2 fold change above 5 up to day 15. Each bulk clonotype received a CD4 or CD8 identity based on whether the sequenced CD4 or CD8 repertoire contained that clonotype at higher abundance. The public reads were reanalyzed by TCRdb: fastp trimming at Q25, MiXCR alignment, in-frame beta chains only. Rows are combined by CDR3 protein, so each entry shows the most common genes and DNA. TCRdb, not the original authors, processed these V and J calls. The sample includes over 100,000 distinct CDR3 sequences, with around 8.6% observed a single time. The ten largest clonotypes hold less than 30% of the sample.

In the paper's terms, the treatment or condition label means: live attenuated yellow fever vaccine strain. PBMCs were isolated from peripheral blood using a standard Ficoll-Paque protocol. Dynabeads CD4 and CD8 positive selection kits were used to isolate CD4 and CD8 T-cell fractions. TriZol was used to extract RNA from bulk PBMCs, CD4 and CD8 fractions, and dextramer-positive and dextramer-negative fractions. V drops 0 bases and J drops 4 bases, leaving 11 bases in between. The CDR3 covers 15 residues, taking in both the cysteine and the phenylalanine. Left in the record is the CDR3 DNA by itself, 45 bases read in frame from the first base. The germline V gene supplies CDR1 LGHNA and CDR2 YNFKEQ. The investigation overall reported the following: The study included only a couple of donors, which limits how far the findings can be generalized. Compared with the primary T-cell response, the secondary T-cell response was faster but weaker, reaching its peak on day 5 rather than on day 15. Computational filtering was needed because FACS-sorted repertoires could contain abundant contaminating clonotypes from the bulk population. Most clones expanded after primary vaccination were re-detected after the booster (just under 97% of CD4 and approximately 89% of CD8), suggesting broad memory maintenance. A small fraction of clonotypes showed up in both the CD4 and CD8 compartments, probably as a result of convergent recombination.

This clonotype was counted only a few times. Its cognate antigen has yet to be identified. Base qualities are missing; no much larger clone stands one base away. This receptor was obtained from a man aged 30-40 years who received the YFV17D yellow fever vaccine. In this chain, TRBV4-2 is recombined with TRBJ2-3; the D segment might be TRBD1 or TRBD2, since each matches 6 bases. The specimen was CD8+ T cells sorted from PBMCs, collected 45 days after the yellow fever booster vaccination. The bases are TGTGCCAGCAGCCAAGAGTGGGGGGCGGCAGATACGCAGTATTTT. It encodes CASSQEWGAADTQYF.